Below, 10 T cell receptor beta chains from the same sample are listed, as sequenced in a study of blood T cell repertoires in COVID-19 (dated by TCRdb to 2018 to 2021). Libraries were made using the immunoSEQ multiplex PCR assay. TCRdb stores this immuneACCESS table with in-frame sequences only. Part of the clones is absent; in the studies checked, under half of the shortfall reflects unresolved V genes, and no reason is known for the rest. Counted in this sample were approximately 150,000 clones; about nine tenths of them appeared once. Over 4% of the sample rests with the top ten. Material for sequencing was PBMCs or T cells enriched from blood (not recorded which). These receptors originate from a woman aged 40 to 50 who had been exposed to COVID-19.

DNA for the CDR3: TGTGCCAGCACCCTGGGAGGGGGGCCCCAAGAGACCCAGTACTTC. It encodes CASTLGGGPQETQYF. The rearrangement uses TRBV7-6 and TRBJ2-5, with a weak D call TRBD2 (7 bases). Between the trimmed V and J ends, which lost 7 bases and 1 base, there was a span of 16 bases. The CDR3 is 15 residues long. CDR1 and CDR2 (germline): SGHVS, FNYEAQ.

This clone has just one count. The CDR3 nucleotides are TGTGCCAGCAGTACTCCGGGACAGGGGAGTGAAAAACTGTTTTTT. This gives the protein CASSTPGQGSEKLFF. The J gene is TRBJ1-4, the V gene TRBV28, with 10 bases aligning to TRBD1. V was pared by 5 bases and J by 7 bases, with 7 bases of the junction left unmatched. There are 15 residues in the CDR3. Germline CDR1 MDHEN, CDR2 SYDVKM.

The gene calls are TRBV7-9 and TRBJ1-5; 8 nucleotides line up with TRBD1. V was clipped by 3 bases and J by 7 bases; unmatched bases: 14. CDR1 and CDR2 from the germline V gene are SEHNR and FQNEAQ (reference sequence). The CDR3 has 17 residues. The CDR3 nucleotides are TGTGCCAGCAGCTTGGGGACAGGTGGAGGGGTACGGCAGCCCCAGCATTTT. Its translation: CASSLGTGGGVRQPQHF.

This chain joins TRBV6-5 and TRBJ2-7; D might be TRBD1 (5 bases). Trimming took off 4 bases at V and 0 bases at J, with 16 bases between the two ends. The CDR3 is 16 residues long. Germline values: CDR1 MNHEY, CDR2 SVGAGI. CDR3 in amino acids: CASSSTGYESSYEQYF. In nucleotides, the CDR3 is TGTGCCAGCAGTTCAACAGGATACGAGAGCTCCTACGAGCAGTACTTC.

V usage is TRBV4-3 and J usage is TRBJ2-1; D is ambiguous. The CDR3 loop spans 16 amino acids. Germline values: CDR1 LGHNA, CDR2 YSLEER. V lost 0 bases and J 0 bases, leaving 9 bases between the germline ends. CDR3 sequence: CASSQEGVNSYNEQFF. The CDR3 region has the DNA TGCGCCAGCAGCCAAGAAGGAGTGAACTCCTACAATGAGCAGTTCTTC.

This clone was counted between two and nine times. V usage is TRBV5-1 and J usage is TRBJ1-1, with TRBD1 matching 7 bases. CDR3 length: 14 amino acids. Germline CDR1 reads SGHRS; CDR2 reads YFSETQ. Trimming cost V 7 bases and J 4 bases; bases outside gene matches: 10. The CDR3 is CASDTGEMGTEAFF. The CDR3 DNA follows: TGCGCCAGCGACACAGGGGAAATGGGCACTGAAGCTTTCTTT.

The rearrangement links TRBV19 to TRBJ2-7; 8 bases are a match to TRBD2. The junction had 3 bases not matched to a gene; V was cut back by 6 bases and J by 2 bases. The CDR3 is made up of 13 amino acids. Germline assignment: CDR1 LNHDA and CDR2 SQIVND (reference sequence). DNA for the CDR3: TGTGCCAGTAGCGCGGGACTAGCCTACGAGCAGTACTTC. It codes for CASSAGLAYEQYF.

This sequence joins TRBV15 and TRBJ2-7, with D tentatively TRBD1 (5 bases). Germline CDR1 and CDR2: LNHNV and YYDKDF (reference sequence). CDR3 length: 15 residues. Trimming cost V 0 bases and J 2 bases, with 11 bases left between them. CDR3 in DNA: TGTGCCACCAGCAGAGATACAGGAAGCCCCTACGAGCAGTACTTC. This encodes CATSRDTGSPYEQYF.

The chain is built from TRBV6-1 and TRBJ1-4; the D is unclear. V was clipped by 2 bases and J by 1 base, with 14 bases between them. The CDR3 extends over 17 amino acids. Germline-derived CDR1 and CDR2 are MNHNS and SASEGT. The chain's CDR3 is CASSESRPGRTNEKLFF. The CDR3 DNA reads as TGTGCCAGCAGTGAAAGCCGCCCCGGGAGAACTAATGAAAAACTGTTTTTT.

V and J are TRBV24-1 and TRBJ2-1; TRBD2 matches at 9 bases. After removal of 4 bases from V and 9 bases from J, the junction contained 3 bases not matched to a gene. The CDR3 contains 13 residues. Germline CDR1 KGHDR, CDR2 SFDVKD. For the CDR3, the DNA is TGTGCCACCAGTGAAGCGGGAGGTAGTGAGCAGTTCTTC. This sequence encodes CATSEAGGSEQFF.